This T cell receptor beta chain derives from a study of regulatory T cells. The primer mix had 52 TRBV and 13 TRBJ primers. Sequencing used immunoSEQ multiplex PCR; TCRdb keeps in-frame clones, though not all of them. The sample contains under 30,000 clones, around nine tenths of which appear only once. The germline CDR1 and CDR2 sequences are MDHEN and SYDVKM. The CDR3 is made up of 15 amino acids. J lost 6 bases, V lost 5 bases, and 9 bases had no gene match. This clone was detected only a few times. What it binds is not known. Findings and caveats of the study: In CD3G-deficient patients, conventional CD4+ T cells were enriched for hydrophobic CDR3 residues at positions 6 and 7.

This TCR was recovered from a child aged 10 to 17 with CD3G deficiency. The chain is built from TRBV28 and TRBJ1-1, with 10 bases fitting TRBD1. Sequencing was carried out using conventional CD4+ T cells sorted from blood. The CDR3 sequence is CASSPRRTGGSEAFF. The CDR3 DNA reads TGTGCCAGCAGTCCCCGCCGGACAGGGGGATCTGAAGCTTTCTTT.